The 10 T cell receptor beta chains presented below share a single source sample, sequenced in a study of blood T cells in healthy people across ages. A second about 7 to 11 cycle PCR used barcoded and J-beta primers. TCRdb processed the 5' RACE reads anew with MiXCR; each CDR3 protein has one entry. Of around 2 million distinct CDR3 sequences in the sample, about two fifths were seen once. Input material: blood. These receptors originate from a human donor in good health.

This clonotype came up a few times. J is TRBJ2-3 and V is TRBV12-5, with D uncertain. The CDR3 is 15 residues long. The ends were cut back, 6 bases at V and 2 bases at J, with 15 bases in the middle. Germline V CDR1 and CDR2: LGHNT, FRNRAP. CDR3 in amino acids: CASGPGSPFTDTQYF. The CDR3 DNA follows: TGTGCTAGTGGCCCCGGTAGTCCCTTCACAGATACGCAGTATTTT.

The chain joins TRBV10-3 to TRBJ1-5, with a weak D call TRBD1 (6 bases). The CDR3 consists of 14 residues. V lost 2 bases, J lost 3 bases, and 8 bases lay in between. Germline values: CDR1 ENHRY, CDR2 SYGVKD. In nucleotides, the CDR3 is TGTGCCATCAGTGAGGACAGGATCAATCAGCCCCAGCATTTT. This encodes CAISEDRINQPQHF.

The chain combines TRBV20-1 with TRBJ1-4; D is possibly TRBD1 (6 bases). V lost 2 bases and J 4 bases, leaving 17 bases between the germline ends. Germline assignment: CDR1 DFQATT and CDR2 SNEGSKA (reference sequence). This CDR3 comprises 16 residues. This CDR3 reads CSARSGRTVRNEKLFF. The DNA of the CDR3 is TGCAGTGCTAGAAGTGGCCGGACAGTACGTAATGAAAAACTGTTTTTT.

This clonotype has only a few counts. The rearrangement uses TRBV29-1 and TRBJ2-7, with D uncertain. Per germline, CDR1 SQVTM and CDR2 ANQGSEA. The CDR3 sequence is 13 residues long. V lost 4 bases, J lost 2 bases, and 12 bases lay in between. The CDR3 sequence: CSVVQSPAYEQYF. The CDR3 nucleotides read TGCAGCGTTGTACAGAGTCCCGCCTACGAGCAGTACTTC.

V usage is TRBV28 and J usage is TRBJ1-5; the match to TRBD1 covers 7 bases. Germline-derived CDR1 and CDR2 are MDHEN and SYDVKM. The CDR3 totals 15 residues. The junction had 7 bases not matched to a gene; V was cut back by 1 base and J by 7 bases. The CDR3 bases are TGTGCCAGCAGTTTATTGGAGGGGGCAGGCCAGCCCCAGCATTTT. Its protein is CASSLLEGAGQPQHF.

This clonotype was found a few times. This chain links TRBV29-1 with TRBJ2-6; TRBD1 might be the D (6 bases). V lost 4 bases and J 0 bases, leaving 10 bases between the germline ends. This CDR3 is 15 amino acids long. Germline V gene sequence: CDR1 SQVTM, CDR2 ANQGSEA. Here the CDR3 reads CSVVTGYSGANVLTF. The CDR3 nucleotides read TGCAGCGTTGTGACAGGTTACTCTGGGGCCAACGTCCTGACTTTC.

The J gene is TRBJ1-2, the V gene TRBV7-2; possible D gene TRBD1, 6 bases. V lost 6 bases and J lost 8, with 13 bases in between. The CDR3 runs 12 residues. CDR1 and CDR2 (germline): SGHTA, FQGNSA. CDR3 residues: CASSWGGGGYTF. The CDR3 region has the DNA TGTGCCAGCAGTTGGGGGGGCGGCGGCTACACCTTC.

This chain uses TRBV14 with TRBJ1-6; 7 bases map to TRBD1. In germline, CDR1 is SGHDN, CDR2 FVKESK. The CDR3 is 14 residues long. V shed 1 base, J shed 9 bases, and the junction held 3 bases outside the gene matches. The CDR3 loop is CASSQGRTGSPLHF. The DNA of the CDR3 is TGTGCCAGCAGCCAAGGAAGGACAGGTTCACCCCTCCACTTT.

This clonotype was seen at least ten times. The rearrangement links TRBV29-1 to TRBJ2-6; perhaps D is TRBD1 or TRBD2 (5 bases each). V was trimmed by 4 bases and J by 0 bases, leaving 13 bases between them. Germline CDR1 is SQVTM and CDR2 is ANQGSEA. There are 16 residues in the CDR3. This chain's CDR3 is CSVAGTVYSGANVLTF. CDR3 DNA: TGCAGCGTTGCGGGGACGGTATACTCTGGGGCCAACGTCCTGACTTTC.

As concerns this clonotype: Germline and junction disagree at one end, which may indicate a read error. The chain is built from TRBV4-2 and TRBJ1-2; D is undetermined. In germline, CDR1 is LGHNA, CDR2 YNFKEQ. The CDR3 runs 14 residues. This CDR3 reads CASNQVGDNYGYTF. In DNA form, the CDR3 reads TGTGCCAGCAACCAAGTGGGTGATAACTATGGCTACACCTTC.